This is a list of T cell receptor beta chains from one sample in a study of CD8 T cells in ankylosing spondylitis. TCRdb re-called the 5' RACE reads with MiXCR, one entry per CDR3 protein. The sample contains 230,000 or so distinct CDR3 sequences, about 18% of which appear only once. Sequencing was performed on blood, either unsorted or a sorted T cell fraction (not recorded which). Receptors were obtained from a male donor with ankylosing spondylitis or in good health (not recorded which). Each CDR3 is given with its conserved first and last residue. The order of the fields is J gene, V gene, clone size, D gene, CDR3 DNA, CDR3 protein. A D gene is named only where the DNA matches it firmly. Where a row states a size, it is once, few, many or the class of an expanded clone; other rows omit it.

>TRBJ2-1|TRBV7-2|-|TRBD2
TGTGCCAGCAGCTCCAGCCCGCCGGGGGGCAATGAGCAGTTCTTC
CASSSSPPGGNEQFF
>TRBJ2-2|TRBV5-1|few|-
TGCGCCAGCAGCTTCCCCCCCTTGGCAGGAGACACCGGGGAGCTGTTTTTT
CASSFPPLAGDTGELFF
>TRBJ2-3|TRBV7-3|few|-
TGTGCCAGCAGCACCTATAGCGCAGATACGCAGTATTTT
CASSTYSADTQYF
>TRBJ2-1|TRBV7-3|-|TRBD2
TGTGCCAGCAGCCTCTCCCGGGAGGGCCACAATGAGCAGTTCTTC
CASSLSREGHNEQFF
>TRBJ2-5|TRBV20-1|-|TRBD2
TGCAGTGCTGGGGGACTAGCTGTAGGTAGGGAGACCCAGTACTTC
CSAGGLAVGRETQYF
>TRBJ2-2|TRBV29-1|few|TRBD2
TGCAGCGGGACTAGTGTCGGGGAGCTGTTTTTT
CSGTSVGELFF
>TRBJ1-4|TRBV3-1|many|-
TGTGCCAGCAGCCTACTAACAACTAATGAAAAACTGTTTTTT
CASSLLTTNEKLFF
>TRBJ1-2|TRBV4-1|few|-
TGCGCCAGCAGCCAAGATTTCCGGGATAACTATGGCTACACCTTC
CASSQDFRDNYGYTF
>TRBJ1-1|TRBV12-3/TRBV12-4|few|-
TGTGCCAGCAGTTTAATCTCTCCGGGACCTGAAGCTTTCTTT
CASSLISPGPEAFF
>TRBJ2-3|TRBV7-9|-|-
TGTGCCAGCAGCCCCCCCGATACGCAGTATTTT
CASSPPDTQYF
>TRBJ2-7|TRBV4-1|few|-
TGCGCCAGCAGCCAAGAGGGCCTTTCCCACGAGCAGTACTTC
CASSQEGLSHEQYF
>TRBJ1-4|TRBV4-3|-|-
TGCGCCAGCAGCCAGGGTTCCGGGACGGCTAGGGAAAAACTGTTTTTT
CASSQGSGTAREKLFF
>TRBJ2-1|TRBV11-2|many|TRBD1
TGTGCCAGCAGCTTCGGGACAGGGGTTGTAGTGGCCTACAATGAGCAGTTCTTC
CASSFGTGVVVAYNEQFF
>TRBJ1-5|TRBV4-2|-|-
TGTGCCAGCAGCCAAGATCCCGGACAGCCCCAGCATTTT
CASSQDPGQPQHF
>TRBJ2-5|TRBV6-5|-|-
TGTGCCAGCAGTTCCACTCCTGCACGCCAAGAGACCCAGTACTTC
CASSSTPARQETQYF
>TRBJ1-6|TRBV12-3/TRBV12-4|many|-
TGTGCCAGCAGTTTAGAGGGGTCTTCACCCCTCCACTTT
CASSLEGSSPLHF
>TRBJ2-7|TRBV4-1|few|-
TGCGCCAGCAGCCAAGATCGGGGTCGTTACGAGCAGTACTTC
CASSQDRGRYEQYF
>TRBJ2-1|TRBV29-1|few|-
TGCAGCGTTGGGGCTAGCGCCTACAATGAGCAGTTCTTC
CSVGASAYNEQFF
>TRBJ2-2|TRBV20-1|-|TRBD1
TGCAGTGCTTTAGGGACAGGGGGCACCGGGGAGCTGTTTTTT
CSALGTGGTGELFF
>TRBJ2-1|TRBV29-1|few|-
TGCAGCGTTGTGACCTGGAGCTCCTACAATGAGCAGTTCTTC
CSVVTWSSYNEQFF
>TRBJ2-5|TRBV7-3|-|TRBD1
TGTGCCAGCAGCGACGGACAGGGGTTCGAGACCCAGTACTTC
CASSDGQGFETQYF
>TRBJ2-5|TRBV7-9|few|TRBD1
TGTGCCAGCAGCTTATGGGGACAGGGCGTCCGCGAGACCCAGTACTTC
CASSLWGQGVRETQYF
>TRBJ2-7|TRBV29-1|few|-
TGCAGCGTTGAGCCTCCCGGACTTGACGAGCAGTACTTC
CSVEPPGLDEQYF
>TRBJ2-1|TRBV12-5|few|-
TGTGCTAGTGGCGACAGGTTTTACAATGAGCAGTTCTTC
CASGDRFYNEQFF
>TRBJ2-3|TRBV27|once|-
TGTGCCAGCAGTCTCTCCAGCGGTACACCCACAGATACGCAGTATTTT
CASSLSSGTPTDTQYF
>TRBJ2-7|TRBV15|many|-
TGTGCCACCAGCAGAGACCGCAGGGGTTTGTTCTACGAGCAGTACTTC
CATSRDRRGLFYEQYF
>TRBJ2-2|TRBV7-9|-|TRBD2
TGTGCCAGCAGCCCGCGGCTAGCGGGAGGGTACACCGGGGAGCTGTTTTTT
CASSPRLAGGYTGELFF
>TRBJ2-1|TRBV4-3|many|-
TGCGCCAGCAGCCAAGATCCGGCGTCCAATGAGCAGTTCTTC
CASSQDPASNEQFF
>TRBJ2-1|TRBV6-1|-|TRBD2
TGTGCCAGAAGTCCGACTAGCGGAATCTTCGATGAGCAGTTCTTC
CARSPTSGIFDEQFF
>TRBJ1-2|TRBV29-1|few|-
TGCAGCGTATTGCAGGGGAACGTCGTTGGTGGCTACACCTTC
CSVLQGNVVGGYTF
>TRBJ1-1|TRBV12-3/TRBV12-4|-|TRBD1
TGTGCCAGCAGTTCTCGGGGGGGACAGGGAGCTGAAGCTTTCTTT
CASSSRGGQGAEAFF
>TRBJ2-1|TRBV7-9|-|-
TGTGCCAGCAGCTTGATAAGTTATGAGCAGTTCTTC
CASSLISYEQFF
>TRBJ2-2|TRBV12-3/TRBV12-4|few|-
TGTGCCAGCAGCCTAGTCGGGGGCCTAGCCGGGGAGCTGTTTTTT
CASSLVGGLAGELFF
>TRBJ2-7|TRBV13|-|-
TGTGCCAGCAGCTTAGCCCAGCTGGGAAGCTACGAGCAGTACTTC
CASSLAQLGSYEQYF
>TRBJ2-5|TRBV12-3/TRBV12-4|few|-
TGTGCCAGCAGTTTCTCCCAGGGCCAAGAGACCCAGTACTTC
CASSFSQGQETQYF